This record concerns one T cell receptor beta chain sequence. What it binds is unknown. The germline V gene has CDR1 MDHEN and CDR2 SYDVKM. This CDR3 has 16 amino acids. V was trimmed by 5 bases and J by 0 bases, leaving 14 bases between them. The sample comes from a study of vaccination effects on CD4 cells after COVID-19. TCRdb keeps only in-frame clones here, not all; method: immunoSEQ multiplex PCR. This table holds just over 55,000 clones, just under 80% found once. Following 10 days of culture, CD4+ T cells were isolated. BNT162b2 vaccine or mRNA-1273 vaccine was given to participants in two doses.

The receptor was isolated from a human donor who received a COVID-19 vaccine. The genes are TRBV28 and TRBJ1-3, with D tentatively TRBD1 (6 bases). The sequencing here drew on CD4+ T cells from PBMCs cultured without peptide, taken after COVID-19 vaccination. The CDR3 loop reads CASSPSGALSGNTIYF. CDR3 DNA: TGTGCCAGCAGTCCGTCAGGGGCCCTCTCTGGAAACACCATATATTTT.